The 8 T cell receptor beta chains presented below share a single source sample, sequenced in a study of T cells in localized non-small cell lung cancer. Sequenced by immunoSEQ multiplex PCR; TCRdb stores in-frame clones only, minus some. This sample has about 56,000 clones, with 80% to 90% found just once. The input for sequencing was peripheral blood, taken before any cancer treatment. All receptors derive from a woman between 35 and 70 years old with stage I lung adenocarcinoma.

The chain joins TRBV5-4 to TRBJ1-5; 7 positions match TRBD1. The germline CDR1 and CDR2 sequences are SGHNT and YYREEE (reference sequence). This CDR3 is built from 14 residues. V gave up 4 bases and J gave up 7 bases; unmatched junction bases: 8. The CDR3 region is CASSRDREGQPQHF. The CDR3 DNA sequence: TGTGCCAGCAGCCGTGACAGGGAAGGGCAGCCCCAGCATTTT.

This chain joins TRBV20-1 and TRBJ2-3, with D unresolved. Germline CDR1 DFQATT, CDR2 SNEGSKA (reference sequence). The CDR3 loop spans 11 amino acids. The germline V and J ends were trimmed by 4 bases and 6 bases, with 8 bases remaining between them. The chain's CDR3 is CSATHQDTQYF. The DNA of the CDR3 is TGCAGTGCTACTCACCAGGATACGCAGTATTTT.

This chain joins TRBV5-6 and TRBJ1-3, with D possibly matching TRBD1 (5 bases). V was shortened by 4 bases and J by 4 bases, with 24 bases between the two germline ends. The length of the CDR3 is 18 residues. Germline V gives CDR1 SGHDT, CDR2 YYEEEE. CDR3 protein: CASSMGLGDWGLGNTIYF. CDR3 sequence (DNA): TGTGCCAGCAGCATGGGACTCGGTGATTGGGGCTTAGGAAACACCATATATTTT.

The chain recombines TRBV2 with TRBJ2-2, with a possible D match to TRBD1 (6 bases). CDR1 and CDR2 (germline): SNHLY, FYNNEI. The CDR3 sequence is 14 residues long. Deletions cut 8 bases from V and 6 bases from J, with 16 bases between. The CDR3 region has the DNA TGTGCCAGCTCGGTACAGGGTAAGGCCGGGGAGCTGTTTTTT. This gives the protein CASSVQGKAGELFF.

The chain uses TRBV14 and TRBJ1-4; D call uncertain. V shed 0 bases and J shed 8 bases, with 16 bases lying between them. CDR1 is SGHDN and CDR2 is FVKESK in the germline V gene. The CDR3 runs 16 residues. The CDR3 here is CASSQEGTVRGEKLFF. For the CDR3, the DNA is TGTGCCAGCAGCCAAGAAGGAACAGTCAGAGGGGAAAAACTGTTTTTT.

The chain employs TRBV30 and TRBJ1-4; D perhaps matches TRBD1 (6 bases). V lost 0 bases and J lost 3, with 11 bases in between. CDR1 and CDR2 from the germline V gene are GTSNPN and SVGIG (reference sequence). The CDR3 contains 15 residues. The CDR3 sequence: CAWSVLQGPNEKLFF. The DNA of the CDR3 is TGTGCCTGGAGTGTACTGCAGGGGCCTAATGAAAAACTGTTTTTT.

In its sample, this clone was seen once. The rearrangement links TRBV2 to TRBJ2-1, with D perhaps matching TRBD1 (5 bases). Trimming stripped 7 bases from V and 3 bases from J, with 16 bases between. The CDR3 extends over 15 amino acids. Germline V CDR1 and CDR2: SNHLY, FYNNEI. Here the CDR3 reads CASTVHRLNYNEQFF. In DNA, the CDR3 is TGTGCCAGCACCGTACACAGGCTGAACTACAATGAGCAGTTCTTC. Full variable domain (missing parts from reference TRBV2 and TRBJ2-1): EPEVTQTPSHQVTQMGQEVILRCVPISNHLYFYWYRQILGQKVEFLVSFYNNEISEKSEIFDDQFSVERPDGSNFTLKIRSTKLEDSAMYFCASTVHRLNYNEQFFGPGTRLTVL.

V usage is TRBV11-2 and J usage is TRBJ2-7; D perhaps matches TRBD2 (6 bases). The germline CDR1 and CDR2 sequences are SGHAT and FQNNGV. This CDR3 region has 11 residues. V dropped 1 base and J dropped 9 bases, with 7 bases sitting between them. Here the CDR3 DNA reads TGTGCCAGCAGCTTAGGGGGGGTGCAGTACTTC. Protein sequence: CASSLGGVQYF.